These T cell receptor beta chains were read from a single sample in a study of memory CD4+ T cells and cytomegalovirus serostatus. Sequencing used immunoSEQ multiplex PCR; TCRdb keeps in-frame clones, though not all of them. This table holds tens of thousands of clones, around four fifths found once. The sequencing sample was made of memory CD4+ T cells from blood. The receptors here all came from an adult in good health and CMV-seronegative. Each CDR3 is given with its conserved first and last residue. The D gene is left open where the match is weak. Only part of the rows carry a size: once, few, many, or a class if the clone is expanded.

V gene	CDR3 length	J gene	clone size	D gene	CDR3 protein	CDR3 DNA
TRBV5-1	13	TRBJ2-1	NA	NA	CASSLVGAPRQFF	TGCGCCAGCAGCTTGGTCGGGGCCCCCAGACAGTTCTTC
TRBV19	17	TRBJ2-1	NA	TRBD2	CASSPTRSGVSYNEQFF	TGTGCCAGTAGTCCTACTCGTAGCGGGGTCTCCTACAATGAGCAGTTCTTC
TRBV6-1	14	TRBJ1-5	NA	NA	CASSDLPGPQPQHF	TGTGCCAGCAGTGACCTCCCGGGACCCCAGCCCCAGCATTTT
TRBV27	14	TRBJ1-1	once	NA	CASTLHRLSPEAFF	TGTGCCAGCACTTTGCACCGATTGAGCCCTGAAGCTTTCTTT
TRBV30	13	TRBJ1-6	medium-sized	NA	CAWSPRGNSPLHF	TGTGCCTGGAGTCCCCGCGGGAATTCACCCCTCCACTTT
TRBV30	14	TRBJ2-2	NA	NA	CAWSLGRETGELFF	TGTGCCTGGAGCTTAGGCAGGGAGACCGGGGAGCTGTTTTTT
TRBV14	14	TRBJ1-1	few	NA	CASSRVRGGTEAFF	TGTGCCAGCAGCCGCGTACGTGGGGGGACTGAAGCTTTCTTT
TRBV19	16	TRBJ2-1	NA	NA	CASSIGRGLTYNEQFF	TGTGCCAGTAGTATTGGGCGGGGCCTAACCTACAATGAGCAGTTCTTC
TRBV30	13	TRBJ1-2	NA	NA	CAWSEGHFYGYTF	TGTGCCTGGAGTGAAGGACACTTCTATGGCTACACCTTC
TRBV7-2	15	TRBJ1-1	NA	NA	CASSLTSTAGMGAFF	TGTGCCAGCAGCTTAACCTCGACAGCGGGGATGGGAGCTTTCTTT
TRBV28	17	TRBJ1-6	NA	NA	CASTKGQARSYNSPLHF	TGTGCCAGCACCAAGGGGCAGGCGAGGTCCTATAATTCACCCCTCCACTTT
TRBV15	15	TRBJ2-6	NA	NA	CATSRDKAGANVLTF	TGTGCCACCAGCAGGGACAAGGCTGGGGCCAACGTCCTGACTTTC
TRBV5-1	16	TRBJ1-3	NA	NA	CASSQGPRGVGNTIYF	TGCGCCAGCAGCCAGGGGCCAAGGGGAGTTGGAAACACCATATATTTT
TRBV6-6	13	TRBJ1-1	once	NA	CASSYSDRVEAFF	TGTGCCAGCAGTTACTCCGACAGAGTTGAAGCTTTCTTT
TRBV18	14	TRBJ2-2	once	NA	CASSPSIRDGELFF	TGTGCCAGCTCACCAAGCATAAGAGACGGGGAGCTGTTTTTT
TRBV5-1	16	TRBJ2-1	NA	TRBD2	CASSLASSGPLREQFF	TGCGCCAGCAGCTTGGCCTCTAGCGGGCCCTTGAGGGAGCAGTTCTTC
TRBV4-1	15	TRBJ2-7	NA	NA	CASSQDPQGWYEQYF	TGCGCCAGCAGCCAAGACCCACAGGGTTGGTACGAGCAGTACTTC
TRBV6-5	14	TRBJ2-2	NA	NA	CASRGDKNTGELFF	TGTGCCAGCAGGGGGGACAAAAACACCGGGGAGCTGTTTTTT
TRBV29-1	13	TRBJ1-2	NA	TRBD1	CSAITGTGNGYTF	TGCAGCGCCATAACCGGGACAGGGAATGGCTACACCTTC
TRBV6-6	12	TRBJ2-7	few	NA	CASSYGFDEQYF	TGTGCCAGCAGCTACGGTTTCGACGAGCAGTACTTC
TRBV5-1	15	TRBJ1-6	NA	NA	CASSPTLGGNSPLHF	TGCGCCAGCAGCCCTACCCTTGGTGGGAATTCACCCCTCCACTTT
TRBV7-2	15	TRBJ1-1	NA	NA	CASSLEARENTEAFF	TGTGCCAGCAGCTTAGAGGCCCGAGAGAACACTGAAGCTTTCTTT
TRBV19	13	TRBJ2-7	NA	NA	CASSMGRPYEQYF	TGTGCCAGTAGTATGGGCAGACCCTACGAGCAGTACTTC
TRBV18	14	TRBJ1-6	NA	NA	CASSPGTDNSPLHF	TGTGCCAGCTCACCTGGGACGGATAATTCACCCCTCCACTTT
TRBV28	15	TRBJ1-3	NA	NA	CASGTGTHSGNTIYF	TGTGCCAGCGGCACAGGTACTCACTCTGGAAACACCATATATTTT
TRBV12-5	17	TRBJ1-2	once	NA	CASGHKPSVGDKRGYTF	TGTGCTAGTGGTCATAAACCCAGCGTGGGGGATAAGAGGGGCTACACCTTC
TRBV4-3	15	TRBJ1-2	NA	NA	CASSQSLQGTFGYTF	TGCGCCAGCAGCCAGAGCCTCCAGGGGACTTTCGGCTACACCTTC
TRBV10-3	12	TRBJ2-4	NA	NA	CAISESEGIQYF	TGTGCCATCAGTGAGTCGGAAGGCATTCAGTACTTC
TRBV30	13	TRBJ2-1	few	NA	CAWKWGVFNEQFF	TGTGCCTGGAAATGGGGTGTTTTCAATGAGCAGTTCTTC
TRBV10-3	14	TRBJ2-6	once	NA	CAISDSSGANVLTF	TGTGCCATCAGTGATAGCTCTGGGGCCAACGTCCTGACTTTC
TRBV30	15	TRBJ2-1	NA	NA	CAWSVSNVGYNEQFF	TGTGCCTGGAGTGTATCCAACGTAGGCTACAATGAGCAGTTCTTC
TRBV19	14	TRBJ1-1	NA	NA	CASSMGRTNTEAFF	TGTGCCAGTAGTATGGGACGGACGAACACTGAAGCTTTCTTT
TRBV7-8	14	TRBJ2-2	NA	NA	CASSLAPNTGELFF	TGTGCCAGCAGCTTAGCCCCGAACACCGGGGAGCTGTTTTTT
TRBV2	14	TRBJ1-5	few	NA	CASSDTESNQPQHF	TGTGCCAGCAGTGATACGGAAAGCAATCAGCCCCAGCATTTT
TRBV10-3	15	TRBJ2-7	NA	TRBD2	CAIREGPSGGYEQYF	TGTGCCATCAGAGAGGGGCCTAGCGGGGGCTACGAGCAGTACTTC
TRBV6-6	14	TRBJ2-1	NA	TRBD2	CASIAGVGYNEQFF	TGTGCCAGCATTGCGGGGGTAGGGTACAATGAGCAGTTCTTC
TRBV5-6	16	TRBJ1-5	NA	NA	CASSSSLYTDNQPQHF	TGTGCCAGCAGCTCCTCTCTCTACACAGACAATCAGCCCCAGCATTTT
TRBV2	15	TRBJ1-1	NA	NA	CASNEGRKGHTEAFF	TGTGCCAGCAACGAGGGCCGCAAGGGACACACTGAAGCTTTCTTT
TRBV9	14	TRBJ1-1	NA	TRBD1	CASSVVQGVTEAFF	TGTGCCAGCAGCGTAGTCCAGGGGGTCACTGAAGCTTTCTTT
TRBV5-1	15	TRBJ2-1	NA	NA	CASSLDRPGYNEQFF	TGCGCCAGCAGCTTGGACAGACCCGGCTACAATGAGCAGTTCTTC
TRBV29-1	14	TRBJ1-2	NA	NA	CSVEGGGSNYGYTF	TGCAGCGTTGAAGGGGGGGGCTCTAACTATGGCTACACCTTC
TRBV7-9	13	TRBJ2-7	NA	NA	CASSFPGIDEQYF	TGTGCCAGCAGCTTCCCAGGGATCGACGAGCAGTACTTC
TRBV7-8	13	TRBJ1-2	NA	NA	CASTSIQGYGYTF	TGTGCCAGCACCTCAATACAGGGCTATGGCTACACCTTC
TRBV29-1	11	TRBJ2-5	NA	NA	CSVGVGATQYF	TGCAGCGTTGGGGTTGGGGCAACCCAGTACTTC
TRBV4-3	15	TRBJ1-5	NA	TRBD1	CASSQEGQGDQPQHF	TGCGCCAGCAGCCAAGAGGGACAGGGGGATCAGCCCCAGCATTTT
TRBV10-1	15	TRBJ2-7	few	NA	CASRRLVEHSHEQYF	TGCGCCAGCAGAAGACTCGTGGAACACTCCCACGAGCAGTACTTC
TRBV9	16	TRBJ1-4	NA	NA	CASSVAPGRSNEKLFF	TGTGCCAGCAGCGTAGCCCCGGGGCGTTCTAATGAAAAACTGTTTTTT
TRBV5-1	15	TRBJ1-1	NA	NA	CASNTAREVATEAFF	TGCGCCAGCAACACGGCGAGGGAGGTGGCCACTGAAGCTTTCTTT
TRBV30	11	TRBJ2-7	once	NA	CAWGPSYEQYF	TGTGCCTGGGGGCCCTCGTACGAGCAGTACTTC
TRBV6-1	15	TRBJ1-1	NA	NA	CASSETQGGVGEAFF	TGTGCCAGCAGTGAAACTCAGGGAGGGGTAGGTGAAGCTTTCTTT
TRBV5-4	15	TRBJ2-1	NA	NA	CASSSLADTYNEQFF	TGTGCCAGCAGCTCATTGGCGGACACCTACAATGAGCAGTTCTTC
TRBV29-1	12	TRBJ1-2	NA	TRBD1	CSGSQGGGGYTF	TGCAGCGGATCCCAGGGGGGTGGTGGCTACACCTTC
TRBV7-8	13	TRBJ1-2	NA	NA	CASSLLTGYGYTF	TGTGCCAGCAGCTTACTGACAGGCTATGGCTACACCTTC
TRBV6-1	11	TRBJ2-7	NA	NA	CASGVFYEQYF	TGTGCCAGCGGGGTCTTCTACGAGCAGTACTTC